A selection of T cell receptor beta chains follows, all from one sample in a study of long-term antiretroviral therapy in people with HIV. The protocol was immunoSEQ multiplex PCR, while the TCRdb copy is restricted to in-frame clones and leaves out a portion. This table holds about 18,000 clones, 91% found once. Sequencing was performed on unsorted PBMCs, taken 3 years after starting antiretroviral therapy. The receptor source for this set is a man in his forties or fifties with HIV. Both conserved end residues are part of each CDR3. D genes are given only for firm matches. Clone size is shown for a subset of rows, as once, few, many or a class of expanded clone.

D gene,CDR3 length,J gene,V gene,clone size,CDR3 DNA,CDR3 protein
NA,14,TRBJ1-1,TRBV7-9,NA,TGTGCCAGCAGCTTAGCGCGGGTGAACACTGAAGCTTTCTTT,CASSLARVNTEAFF
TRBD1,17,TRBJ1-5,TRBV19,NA,TGTGCCAGTAGAGTAACCGGGACAGGGGGAAGCAATCAGCCCCAGCATTTT,CASRVTGTGGSNQPQHF
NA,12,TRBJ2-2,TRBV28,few,TGTGCCAGCCAGCGGCCCACCGGGGAGCTGTTTTTT,CASQRPTGELFF
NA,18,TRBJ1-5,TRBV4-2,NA,TGTGCCAGCAGCCAAGACCTTTGGACACTTTATAGCAATCAGCCCCAGCATTTT,CASSQDLWTLYSNQPQHF
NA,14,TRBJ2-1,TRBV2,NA,TGTGCCAGCACCGGCGGGGAAGAATACAATGAGCAGTTCTTC,CASTGGEEYNEQFF